This T cell receptor (beta chain) was found in a study of blood T cell repertoires in COVID-19. Study at large: PBMCs, B-cell-depleted T cells, or T cells were the source of the cDNA or gDNA that made up the material.

The study drew participants aged about 18 to 95 years from 20 to 30 US areas. Participant-given clinical history determined each cohort assignment. Two negative PCRs, clearance, or symptom resolution characterized the recovered Cohort 3 donors. Sequencing used immunoSEQ multiplex PCR; TCRdb keeps in-frame clones, though not all of them. The repertoire consists of fewer than 600,000 clones, with roughly 88% occurring once and the leading ten covering 1.8%. V lost 5 bases, J lost 4 bases, and 5 bases lay in between. The length of the CDR3 is 11 residues. The sequence was collected from a woman aged 40 to 49 who had recovered from COVID-19. Sequencing used PBMCs or T cells enriched from blood (not recorded which). V is TRBV12-3 or TRBV12-4 and J is TRBJ2-5; no definite D call. The CDR3 nucleotides read TGTGCCAGCAGTCTCTTAGAGACCCAGTACTTC. It yields the protein CASSLLETQYF.